Here is one T cell receptor beta chain with its context. This sample is drawn from a study of CD8 T cells in Susac syndrome. An input of about 0.45 to 1 ug of RNA was subjected to reverse transcription using random hexamers. Via MiXCR, TCRdb re-called the immunoSEQ multiplex PCR reads, giving one row per CDR3 protein. The repertoire holds more than 95,000 distinct CDR3 sequences, approximately 93% seen once, with roughly 0.32% in the top ten. This receptor was taken from a human donor with multiple sclerosis. Sequencing was performed on CD8+ T cells from PBMCs.

CDR3 loop: CASGLGPTGNTEAFF. The CDR3 region has the DNA TGTGCTAGTGGTTTGGGCCCGACGGGGAACACTGAAGCTTTCTTT. This sequence joins TRBV12-5 and TRBJ1-1; D unclear. Trimming shortened V by 1 base and J by 1 base, and 10 bases separated the two germline ends. The CDR3 spans 15 residues. The germline CDR1 and CDR2 sequences are LGHNT and FRNRAP.